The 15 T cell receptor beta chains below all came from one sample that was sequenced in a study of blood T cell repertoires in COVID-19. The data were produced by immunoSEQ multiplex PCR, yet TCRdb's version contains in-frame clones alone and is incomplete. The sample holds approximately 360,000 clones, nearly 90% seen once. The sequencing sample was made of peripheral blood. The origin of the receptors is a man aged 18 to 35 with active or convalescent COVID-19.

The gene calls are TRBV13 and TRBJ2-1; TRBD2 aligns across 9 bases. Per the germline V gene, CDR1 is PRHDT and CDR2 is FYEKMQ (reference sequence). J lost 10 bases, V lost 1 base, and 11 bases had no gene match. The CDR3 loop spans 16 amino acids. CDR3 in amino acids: CASSLVASGNAPEQFF. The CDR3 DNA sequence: TGTGCCAGCAGCTTAGTAGCTAGCGGGAATGCCCCCGAGCAGTTCTTC.

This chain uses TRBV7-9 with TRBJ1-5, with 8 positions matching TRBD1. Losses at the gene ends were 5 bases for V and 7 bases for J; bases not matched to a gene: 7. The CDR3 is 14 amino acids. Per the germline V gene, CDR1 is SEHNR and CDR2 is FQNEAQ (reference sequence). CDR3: CASSNGQGWQPQHF. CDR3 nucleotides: TGTGCCAGCAGCAATGGACAGGGTTGGCAGCCCCAGCATTTT. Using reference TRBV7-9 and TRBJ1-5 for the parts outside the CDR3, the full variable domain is DTGVSQNPRHKITKRGQNVTFRCDPISEHNRLYWYRQTLGQGPEFLTYFQNEAQLEKSRLLSDRFSAERPKGSFSTLEIQRTEQGDSAMYLCASSNGQGWQPQHFGDGTRLSIL.

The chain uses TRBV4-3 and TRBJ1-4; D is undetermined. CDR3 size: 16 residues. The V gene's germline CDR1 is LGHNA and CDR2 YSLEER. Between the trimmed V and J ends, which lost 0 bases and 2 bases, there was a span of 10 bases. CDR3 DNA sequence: TGCGCCAGCAGCCAAGAAAGAGGGAAGACTAATGAAAAACTGTTTTTT. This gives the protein CASSQERGKTNEKLFF.

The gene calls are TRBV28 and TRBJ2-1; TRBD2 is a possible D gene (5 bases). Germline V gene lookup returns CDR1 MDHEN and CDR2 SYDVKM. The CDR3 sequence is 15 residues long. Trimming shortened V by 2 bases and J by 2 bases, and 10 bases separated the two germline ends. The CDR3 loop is CASSLTGKTYNEQFF. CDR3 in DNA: TGTGCCAGCAGTTTAACGGGGAAAACCTACAATGAGCAGTTCTTC.

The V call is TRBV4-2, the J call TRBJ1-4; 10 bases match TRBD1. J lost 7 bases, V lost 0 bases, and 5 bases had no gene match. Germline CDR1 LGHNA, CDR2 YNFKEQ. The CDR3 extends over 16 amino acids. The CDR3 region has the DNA TGTGCCAGCAGCCAAGATGCGGGACAGGGGTTTGAAAAACTGTTTTTT. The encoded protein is CASSQDAGQGFEKLFF.

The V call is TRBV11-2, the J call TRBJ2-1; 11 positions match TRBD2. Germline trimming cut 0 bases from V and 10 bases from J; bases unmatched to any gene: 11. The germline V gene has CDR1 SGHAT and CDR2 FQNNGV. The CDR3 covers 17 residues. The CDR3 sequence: CASSLEDVAGGHKEQFF. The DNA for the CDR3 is TGTGCCAGCAGCTTAGAAGACGTAGCGGGGGGGCATAAGGAGCAGTTCTTC.

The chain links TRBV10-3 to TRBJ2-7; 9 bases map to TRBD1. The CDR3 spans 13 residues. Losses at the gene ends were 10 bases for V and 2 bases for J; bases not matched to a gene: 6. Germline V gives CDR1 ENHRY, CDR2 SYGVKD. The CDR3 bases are TGTGCCACCAGACAGGGGGTTACCTACGAGCAGTACTTC. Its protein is CATRQGVTYEQYF.

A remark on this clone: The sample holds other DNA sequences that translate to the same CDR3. DNA of the CDR3: TGTGCCAGTAGCCGGACTAGCGGGCAAGAGACCCAGTACTTC. Its protein product is CASSRTSGQETQYF. This chain connects TRBV19 to TRBJ2-5; 11 nucleotides agree with TRBD2. The CDR3 is 14 residues long. CDR1 LNHDA and CDR2 SQIVND come from the germline V gene (reference sequence). V dropped 6 bases and J dropped 2; count of bases not matched to a gene: 2.

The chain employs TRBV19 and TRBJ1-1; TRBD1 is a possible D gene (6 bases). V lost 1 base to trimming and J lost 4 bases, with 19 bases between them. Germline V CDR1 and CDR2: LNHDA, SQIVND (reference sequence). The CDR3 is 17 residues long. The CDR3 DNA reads TGTGCCAGTAGTATAGCCGGCCCGGGGGGGGCAGCCACTGAAGCTTTCTTT. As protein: CASSIAGPGGAATEAFF.

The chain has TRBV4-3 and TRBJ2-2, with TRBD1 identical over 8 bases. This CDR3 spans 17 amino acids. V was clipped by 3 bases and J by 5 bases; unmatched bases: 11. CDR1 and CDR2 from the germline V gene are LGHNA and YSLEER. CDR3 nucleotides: TGCGCCAGCAGCCAGAGAGGGGGACAGGATCCGACCGGGGAGCTGTTTTTT. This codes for CASSQRGGQDPTGELFF.

In DNA, the CDR3 is TGTGCCAGCAGCTTAAGAGGGGGCAATGAGCAGTTCTTC. The encoded protein is CASSLRGGNEQFF. The chain combines TRBV7-3 with TRBJ2-1; D perhaps matches TRBD1 (6 bases). The germline V gene has CDR1 SGHTA and CDR2 FQGTGA. Trimming stripped 1 base from V and 6 bases from J, with 7 bases between. This CDR3 has 13 residues. Looking up the rest from reference TRBV7-3 and TRBJ2-1 gives the full variable domain: GAGVSQTPSNKVTEKGKYVELRCDPISGHTALYWYRQSLGQGPEFLIYFQGTGAADDSGLPNDRFFAVRPEGSVSTLKIQRTERGDSAVYLCASSLRGGNEQFFGPGTRLTVL.

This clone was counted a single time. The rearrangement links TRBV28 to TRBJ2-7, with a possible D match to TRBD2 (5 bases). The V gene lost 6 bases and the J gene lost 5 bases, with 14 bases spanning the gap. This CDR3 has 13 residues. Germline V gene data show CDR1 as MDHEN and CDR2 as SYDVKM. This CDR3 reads CASSPPGMNEQYF. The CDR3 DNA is TGTGCCAGCAGCCCTCCCGGGATGAACGAGCAGTACTTC.

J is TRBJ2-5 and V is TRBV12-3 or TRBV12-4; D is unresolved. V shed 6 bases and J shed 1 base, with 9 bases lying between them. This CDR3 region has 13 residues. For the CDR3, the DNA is TGTGCCAGCAGGAACAGAGCCCAAGAGACCCAGTACTTC. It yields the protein CASRNRAQETQYF.

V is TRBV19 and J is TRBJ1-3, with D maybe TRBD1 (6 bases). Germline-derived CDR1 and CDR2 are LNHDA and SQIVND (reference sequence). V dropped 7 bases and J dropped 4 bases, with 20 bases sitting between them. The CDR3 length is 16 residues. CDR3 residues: CASTVGTGGSGNTIYF. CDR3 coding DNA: TGTGCCAGTACCGTCGGGACGGGGGGCTCAGGAAACACCATATATTTT.

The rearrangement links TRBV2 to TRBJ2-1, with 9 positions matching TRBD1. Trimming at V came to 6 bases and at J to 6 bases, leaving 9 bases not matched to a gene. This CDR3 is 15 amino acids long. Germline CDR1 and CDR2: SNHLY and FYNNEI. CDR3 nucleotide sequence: TGTGCCAGCAGAAAGACAGGGGGTGTGGGCAATGAGCAGTTCTTC. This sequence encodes CASRKTGGVGNEQFF.